Below, one T cell receptor beta chain is given with its context. It has no known antigen specificity. No quality values exist for individual bases; no much larger clone is one base distant. This sample was taken from a study of blood T cell repertoires in COVID-19 (dated by TCRdb to between 2020 and 2021). General notes on the study: Samples covering the acute and convalescent phases of COVID-19 were provided by collaborators in the United States, Italy and Spain. Where available, HLA class I and class II types were taken from metadata supplied by the sample provider and were not determined by assay-based typing. The material from the prospective study consisted of cDNA or gDNA derived from T cells, B-cell-depleted T cells, or PBMCs. Deeply sampled blood TCRbeta repertoires from subjects exposed to, actively infected with, or recovered from COVID-19 were included in the dataset. Nearly every sample came with metadata listing a de-identified subject ID, COVID-19 status, age in years and sex. The repertoires were made available in a free public database intended to serve as a resource for research on the immune response to SARS-CoV-2. The samples were drawn from two sources: the first 160 participants of the ongoing ImmuneRACE study, and 950 to 1,500 subjects contributed by 6 global collaborators.

The research as a whole found: Clinical and demographic metadata were provided uncurated, with the amount varying by source and participant.

One collaborating source in Seattle enrolled patients while the patients were actively infected and followed the patients over time throughout the course of disease. The collaborating institutions used their own protocols to collect whole blood in K2EDTA tubes. Collaborator samples were shipped for TCRbeta analysis as frozen whole blood, isolated PBMCs, or DNA extracted from either sample type. As encoded in the germline V gene, CDR1 is MGHRA while CDR2 is YSYEKL. There are 18 amino acids in the CDR3, from cysteine to phenylalanine inclusive. Only the CDR3 portion is preserved as DNA: 54 bases, with reading frame beginning at the first base. The V end gives up 4 bases and the J end 3 bases, leaving 7 bases in the junction not matched to a gene. The immunoSEQ Assay, a bias-controlled multiplex PCR, was used to amplify TCRbeta CDR3 regions from genomic DNA. Per the source publication's procedure: Within the assay, amplification of reference gene primers was used to estimate how many nucleated cells each sample contained. Sequence reads were collapsed and filtered to measure the absolute abundance of every unique TCRbeta CDR3 rearrangement. Productive Simpson clonality was computed per sample as the square root of Simpson's diversity index over productive rearrangements. In its TCRdb copy, this immuneACCESS table keeps in-frame sequences only and misses some clones. Where compared with another copy, unresolved V genes explain less than half of these, and the others have no known cause. Clone size and V and J calls were adopted from that table, with D and trimming inferred from the DNA. In this sample the table shows about 160,000 clones, more than 75% of which occur a single time. The ten largest clones capture more than 6.5% of the sample.

The sequence derives from a woman aged 55-69 years with COVID-19, enrolled during active disease. Input material: peripheral blood. The rearrangement joined TRBV4-1 to TRBJ2-2; 14 junctional bases match TRBD2. The bases read TGCGCCAGCAGCCCCGAGGGACTAGCGGGGGTGGACACCGGGGAGCTGTTTTTT. This yields the protein CASSPEGLAGVDTGELFF.